This is a list of T cell receptor beta chains from one sample in a study of T-cell reconstitution after alpha-beta-depleted transplantation in children. TCRdb ran MiXCR on the PCR reads and lists one entry per CDR3 protein. This repertoire shows 400,000 to 550,000 distinct CDR3 sequences, roughly a tenth found once; its top ten account for roughly 2%. Sequencing was performed on PBMCs, taken before TCRalphabeta/CD19-depleted stem cell transplant. The receptor set was obtained from a child under 10 years old with inherited bone marrow failure, due to receive a stem cell transplant. Each CDR3 is given without its conserved first and last residue. Fields, in order: CDR3 protein, J gene, V gene.

CDR3 protein: ATSSGRTPYEQY
J gene: TRBJ2-7
V gene: TRBV24-1

CDR3 protein: SIFGGYNEQF
J gene: TRBJ2-1
V gene: TRBV20-1

CDR3 protein: ASSLFRITTDTQY
J gene: TRBJ2-3
V gene: TRBV12-3/TRBV12-4

CDR3 protein: ASSTGTSGRAIYNEQF
J gene: TRBJ2-1
V gene: TRBV7-8

CDR3 protein: ASSQDSPRVTYNSPLH
J gene: TRBJ1-6
V gene: TRBV4-3

CDR3 protein: ASSPVRRPSYEQY
J gene: TRBJ2-7
V gene: TRBV12-3/TRBV12-4

CDR3 protein: SVDWDTSTDTQY
J gene: TRBJ2-3
V gene: TRBV29-1

CDR3 protein: SARDLEENTEAF
J gene: TRBJ1-1
V gene: TRBV20-1

CDR3 protein: ASSVPGTNAQNEQF
J gene: TRBJ2-1
V gene: TRBV5-1

CDR3 protein: SAPLAGGPDTQY
J gene: TRBJ2-3
V gene: TRBV20-1

CDR3 protein: ASSLNPRGRYQEKLF
J gene: TRBJ1-4
V gene: TRBV5-1

CDR3 protein: ASSLGPQTGPPDTEAF
J gene: TRBJ1-1
V gene: TRBV7-8

CDR3 protein: ASSFWAPGANVLT
J gene: TRBJ2-6
V gene: TRBV7-9

CDR3 protein: ASSWTSGGLPYEQY
J gene: TRBJ2-7
V gene: TRBV12-3/TRBV12-4

CDR3 protein: ASSDPGLAISYEQY
J gene: TRBJ2-7
V gene: TRBV7-9

CDR3 protein: GLQGVAYEQY
J gene: TRBJ2-7
V gene: TRBV20-1

CDR3 protein: AIKPGLDNNEQF
J gene: TRBJ2-1
V gene: TRBV10-3

CDR3 protein: ASSLRVSGANVLT
J gene: TRBJ2-6
V gene: TRBV12-3/TRBV12-4

CDR3 protein: ASSHFTSGANVLT
J gene: TRBJ2-6
V gene: TRBV7-9

CDR3 protein: ASSQRTSGPYEQY
J gene: TRBJ2-7
V gene: TRBV4-2

CDR3 protein: ASSAAPQETQY
J gene: TRBJ2-5
V gene: TRBV9

CDR3 protein: SPVGVSQKQF
J gene: TRBJ2-1
V gene: TRBV29-1

CDR3 protein: ASSQGGGWSSGANVLT
J gene: TRBJ2-6
V gene: TRBV4-1

CDR3 protein: ASSQLATGELF
J gene: TRBJ2-2
V gene: TRBV12-3/TRBV12-4

CDR3 protein: ASSPSDVNRGLGETQY
J gene: TRBJ2-5
V gene: TRBV11-1

CDR3 protein: SAREASGLWEQY
J gene: TRBJ2-7
V gene: TRBV20-1

CDR3 protein: ASSQDYQGYNSPLH
J gene: TRBJ1-6
V gene: TRBV4-3

CDR3 protein: SVELRTGSPNEQF
J gene: TRBJ2-1
V gene: TRBV29-1

CDR3 protein: ASSSQEWDTQY
J gene: TRBJ2-3
V gene: TRBV7-9

CDR3 protein: ASSVSGADYEQY
J gene: TRBJ2-7
V gene: TRBV9

CDR3 protein: ATSGLQGRTDTQY
J gene: TRBJ2-3
V gene: TRBV15

CDR3 protein: ASSSLGARPFTGELF
J gene: TRBJ2-2
V gene: TRBV12-3/TRBV12-4

CDR3 protein: ASSLLPSEQY
J gene: TRBJ2-7
V gene: TRBV7-9

CDR3 protein: ASSLASGRALDTQY
J gene: TRBJ2-3
V gene: TRBV5-1

CDR3 protein: SVGDWDVMSSYNEQF
J gene: TRBJ2-1
V gene: TRBV29-1